The clone carrying this TCR beta chain was counted many times. CDR3 length: 14 residues. The V and J ends lost 5 bases and 6 bases, in that order; junction bases with no gene match: 9. Per germline, CDR1 MNHEY and CDR2 SVGAGI. Molecular barcoded adaptors covering alpha/delta and beta/gamma chains were used on approximately 440 ng RNA. MiXCR, applied by TCRdb to the reads, yields one record per CDR3 protein. The profile shows roughly 46,000 distinct CDR3 sequences, approximately 12% of them singletons. This sample was taken from a study of read filtering for tumor transcriptome and immune sequencing. The sequence came from a donor at least 40 years old with multiple myeloma. Sequencing was carried out using a population of CD138-negative cells sorted from bone marrow. The chain has TRBV6-5 and TRBJ2-5, with 7 positions matching TRBD1. This chain's CDR3 is CASSRMTGTKTQYF. The DNA for the CDR3 is TGTGCCAGCAGTCGAATGACAGGGACGAAGACCCAGTACTTC.